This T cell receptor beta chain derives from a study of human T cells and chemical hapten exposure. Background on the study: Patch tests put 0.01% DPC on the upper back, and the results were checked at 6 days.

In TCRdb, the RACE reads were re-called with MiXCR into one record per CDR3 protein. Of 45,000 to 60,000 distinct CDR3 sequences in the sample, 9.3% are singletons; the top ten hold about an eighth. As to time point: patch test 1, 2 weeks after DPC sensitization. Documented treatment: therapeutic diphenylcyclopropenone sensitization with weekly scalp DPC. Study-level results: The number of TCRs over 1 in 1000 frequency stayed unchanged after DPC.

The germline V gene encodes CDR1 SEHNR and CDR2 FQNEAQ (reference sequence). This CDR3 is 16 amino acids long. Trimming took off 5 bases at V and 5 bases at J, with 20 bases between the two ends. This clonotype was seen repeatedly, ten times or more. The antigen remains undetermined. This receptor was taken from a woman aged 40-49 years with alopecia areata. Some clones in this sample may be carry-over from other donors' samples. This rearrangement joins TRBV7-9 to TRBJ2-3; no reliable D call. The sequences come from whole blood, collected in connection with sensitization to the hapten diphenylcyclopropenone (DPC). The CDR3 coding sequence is TGTGCCAGCAGCCGGCCGGTAGGGTTGGCCGGAGATACGCAGTATTTT. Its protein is CASSRPVGLAGDTQYF.